The 26 T cell receptor beta chains in this list originate from one sample, sequenced in a study of blood T cell repertoires in COVID-19. Sequencing was performed with immunoSEQ multiplex PCR; in TCRdb, only in-frame clones are kept and a portion is missing. The sample includes 150,000 to 200,000 clones, around 76% of them seen just once. The sequencing sample was made of peripheral blood. Source of these receptors: an older woman with COVID-19, enrolled during active disease.

The CDR3 region has the DNA TGCGCCAGCAGCTTATCCGGGGGGAATCAGCCCCAGCATTTT. Protein product: CASSLSGGNQPQHF. The chain combines TRBV5-1 with TRBJ1-5, with D possibly being TRBD1 (5 bases). The germline V and J ends were trimmed by 2 bases and 4 bases, with 10 bases remaining between them. Germline V gene sequence: CDR1 SGHRS, CDR2 YFSETQ. CDR3 length: 14 amino acids.

V is TRBV4-1 and J is TRBJ2-1; 10 nucleotides line up with TRBD2. V lost 0 bases to trimming and J lost 4 bases; unmatched junction nucleotides: 9. Germline-derived CDR1 and CDR2 are MGHRA and YSYEKL. The CDR3 spans 18 residues. In DNA, the CDR3 is TGCGCCAGCAGCCAAGATTCCCCTAGCGGGGGCGGGTACAATGAGCAGTTCTTC. Its translation: CASSQDSPSGGGYNEQFF.

The V and J genes are TRBV6-4 and TRBJ2-3, with TRBD2 matching over 7 bases. The CDR3 sequence is 14 residues long. Germline CDR1 reads MRHNA; CDR2 reads SNTAGT. V lost 4 bases to trimming and J lost 2 bases; unmatched junction nucleotides: 3. Here the CDR3 reads CASSAGLFTDTQYF. DNA for the CDR3: TGTGCCAGCAGTGCGGGACTATTCACAGATACGCAGTATTTT.

The rearrangement uses TRBV27 and TRBJ2-1; 8 bases are a match to TRBD1. With V trimmed by 0 bases and J by 3 bases, 1 base remained unmatched. The CDR3 consists of 15 residues. The germline V gene encodes CDR1 MNHEY and CDR2 SMNVEV (reference sequence). The CDR3 nucleotides read TGTGCCAGCAGTTTATCCGGACAGGGCTACAATGAGCAGTTCTTC. It translates to CASSLSGQGYNEQFF.

The V call is TRBV27, the J call TRBJ2-1; TRBD2 matches 8 bases. Germline trimming cut 4 bases from V and 6 bases from J; bases unmatched to any gene: 8. Germline lookup yields CDR1 MNHEY and CDR2 SMNVEV (reference sequence). This CDR3 region has 15 residues. CDR3 coding DNA: TGTGCCAGCAGTTCAGCGGGACTAGTGACCAATGAGCAGTTCTTC. Protein sequence: CASSSAGLVTNEQFF.

V gene TRBV2 combines with J gene TRBJ1-4; tentative D call: TRBD1 (5 bases). V lost 6 bases, J lost 0 bases, and 17 bases lay in between. This CDR3 is 17 amino acids long. Germline CDR1 is SNHLY and CDR2 is FYNNEI. The chain's CDR3 is CASRSAMGPATNEKLFF. The CDR3 DNA is TGTGCCAGCAGATCCGCGATGGGGCCCGCAACTAATGAAAAACTGTTTTTT. Variable domain in full (rest from reference TRBV2 and TRBJ1-4): EPEVTQTPSHQVTQMGQEVILRCVPISNHLYFYWYRQILGQKVEFLVSFYNNEISEKSEIFDDQFSVERPDGSNFTLKIRSTKLEDSAMYFCASRSAMGPATNEKLFFGSGTQLSVL.

The chain recombines TRBV5-4 with TRBJ1-1; D gene unclear. Trimming took 3 bases from V and 3 from J, leaving 12 bases between them. Germline CDR1 reads SGHNT; CDR2 reads YYREEE (reference sequence). This CDR3 spans 14 amino acids. This chain's CDR3 is CASSSREGYTEAFF. The CDR3 region has the DNA TGTGCCAGCAGCTCACGAGAGGGTTACACTGAAGCTTTCTTT.

The chain is built from TRBV29-1 and TRBJ1-1; D unresolved. The CDR3 loop spans 13 amino acids. In germline, CDR1 is SQVTM, CDR2 ANQGSEA. Trimming stripped 5 bases from V and 0 bases from J, with 10 bases between. The CDR3 region is CSVRLTLNTEAFF. The CDR3 region has the DNA TGCAGCGTTCGACTTACTTTGAACACTGAAGCTTTCTTT. Based on the CDR3 plus reference TRBV29-1 and TRBJ1-1, the full variable domain is SAVISQKPSRDICQRGTSLTIQCQVDSQVTMMFWYRQQPGQSLTLIATANQGSEATYESGFVIDKFPISRPNLTFSTLTVSNMSPEDSSIYLCSVRLTLNTEAFFGQGTRLTVV.

The genes are TRBV5-6 and TRBJ1-4; D gene uncertain. The CDR3 sequence is 16 residues long. V lost 4 bases and J 1 base, leaving 14 bases between the germline ends. Germline V CDR1 and CDR2: SGHDT, YYEEEE. CDR3 residues: CASSLLTGVTNEKLFF. The CDR3 coding sequence is TGTGCCAGCAGCCTGCTTACCGGGGTAACTAATGAAAAACTGTTTTTT.

The chain has TRBV5-4 and TRBJ2-7; 7 bases agree with TRBD2. Germline CDR1 reads SGHNT; CDR2 reads YYREEE (reference sequence). The CDR3 is 17 amino acids. The V gene end was trimmed by 5 bases and the J gene end by 5 bases; junction bases not matched to a gene: 19. CDR3 loop: CASRGDWRGSKFHEQYF. CDR3 coding DNA: TGTGCCAGCAGGGGGGATTGGCGCGGGAGTAAATTCCACGAGCAGTACTTC.

The rearrangement links TRBV7-2 to TRBJ2-3, with a tentative D call TRBD2 (5 bases). The length of the CDR3 is 15 residues. Trimming pared 1 base from V and 1 base from J, leaving 9 bases between. Germline CDR1 reads SGHTA; CDR2 reads FQGNSA. CDR3 sequence reads: CASSLESRGTDTQYF. CDR3 DNA: TGTGCCAGCAGCTTAGAGTCGAGGGGCACAGATACGCAGTATTTT.

V usage is TRBV6-5 and J usage is TRBJ2-7; 8 bases map to TRBD1. This CDR3 has 14 residues. In germline, CDR1 is MNHEY, CDR2 SVGAGI. After removal of 6 bases from V and 0 bases from J, the junction contained 4 bases not matched to a gene. Here the CDR3 DNA reads TGTGCCAGCAGCAGGACAGGGTCCTCCTACGAGCAGTACTTC. Translated, it gives CASSRTGSSYEQYF.

V is TRBV10-3 and J is TRBJ2-3; D is possibly TRBD1 (6 bases). Germline CDR1 reads ENHRY; CDR2 reads SYGVKD. V gave up 3 bases and J gave up 6 bases, with 13 bases separating them. This CDR3 is 14 amino acids long. The CDR3 here is CAISETGKWDTQYF. The CDR3 DNA reads TGTGCCATCAGTGAAACAGGGAAGTGGGATACGCAGTATTTT.

This chain uses TRBV6-5 with TRBJ1-5; no firm D call. The length of the CDR3 is 15 residues. V was pared by 10 bases and J by 3 bases, with 19 bases between. Germline CDR1 reads MNHEY; CDR2 reads SVGAGI. The DNA of the CDR3 is TGTGCCACCCGCCTCACCCGGTTGAACAATCAGCCCCAGCATTTT. Residues: CATRLTRLNNQPQHF.

The V and J genes are TRBV5-1 and TRBJ2-2, with 12 bases fitting TRBD2. Germline values: CDR1 SGHRS, CDR2 YFSETQ. The CDR3 sequence is 18 residues long. With 0 bases clipped from V and 4 bases from J, the junction kept 7 bases outside the gene matches. Written as DNA, the CDR3 is TGCGCCAGCAGCTTGGCCCTAGCGGGAGGGCAGGGCACCGGGGAGCTGTTTTTT. This encodes CASSLALAGGQGTGELFF. The whole variable domain, filled in from reference TRBV5-1 and TRBJ2-2, reads KAGVTQTPRYLIKTRGQQVTLSCSPISGHRSVSWYQQTPGQGLQFLFEYFSETQRNKGNFPGRFSGRQFSNSRSEMNVSTLELGDSALYLCASSLALAGGQGTGELFFGEGSRLTVL.

This chain links TRBV6-5 with TRBJ1-3; D gene ambiguous. Germline V CDR1 and CDR2: MNHEY, SVGAGI. V was pared by 6 bases and J by 4 bases, with 16 bases between. The CDR3 has 15 residues. CDR3 in amino acids: CASRNRPQLGNTIYF. CDR3 sequence (DNA): TGTGCCAGCAGAAATCGCCCTCAACTCGGAAACACCATATATTTT.

The chain joins TRBV6-2 or TRBV6-3 to TRBJ2-7, with 7 positions matching TRBD2. The CDR3 sequence is 20 residues long. V lost 0 bases and J lost 0; bases outside the gene matches: 17. Germline loops: CDR1 MNHEY, CDR2 SVGEGT. CDR3 region: CASSYSGTKLFGDFSYEQYF. The CDR3 DNA reads TGTGCCAGCAGTTACTCCGGGACTAAATTGTTTGGGGATTTCTCCTACGAGCAGTACTTC.

J is TRBJ2-5 and V is TRBV4-1; 12 positions agree with TRBD2. The CDR3 has 19 amino acids. Germline CDR1 is MGHRA and CDR2 is YSYEKL. The V gene end was trimmed by 1 base and the J gene end by 0 bases; junction bases not matched to a gene: 9. DNA for the CDR3: TGCGCCAGCAGCCAAGGTGTTCTAGCGGGAGGGCTGGACCAAGAGACCCAGTACTTC. Its protein product is CASSQGVLAGGLDQETQYF.

V usage is TRBV3-1 (or the pseudogene TRBV3-2) and J usage is TRBJ1-1; 11 positions match TRBD1. CDR3 length: 15 amino acids. J was trimmed by 1 base and V by 5 bases; bases with no gene match: 3. CDR1 LGHDT and CDR2 YNNKEL come from the germline V gene (reference sequence). CDR3 nucleotides: TGTGCCAGCAGCTTCGGGACAGGGGGGAACACTGAAGCTTTCTTT. Protein sequence: CASSFGTGGNTEAFF.

V gene TRBV27 combines with J gene TRBJ2-3; 12 nucleotides match TRBD2. The J segment lost 6 bases and the V segment lost 6 bases, leaving 10 bases of the junction unmatched. The CDR3 loop spans 16 amino acids. Germline loops: CDR1 MNHEY, CDR2 SMNVEV (reference sequence). CDR3 in amino acids: CASSRRLAGVLDTQYF. The DNA for the CDR3 is TGTGCCAGCAGCCGCCGACTAGCGGGAGTTCTGGATACGCAGTATTTT.

V gene TRBV11-3 combines with J gene TRBJ2-1; possibly TRBD1 for D (5 bases). From germline, CDR1 is SGHNT and CDR2 YENEEA. The germline V and J ends were trimmed by 0 bases and 7 bases, with 10 bases remaining between them. CDR3 size: 14 residues. CDR3 amino acids: CASSLDRVLNEQFF. DNA for the CDR3: TGTGCCAGCAGCTTAGACAGGGTTTTGAATGAGCAGTTCTTC.

The chain joins TRBV11-3 to TRBJ1-2; D might be TRBD1 (6 bases). This CDR3 is 14 amino acids long. The ends were cut back, 0 bases at V and 8 bases at J, with 13 bases in the middle. Germline V gene lookup returns CDR1 SGHNT and CDR2 YENEEA. For the CDR3, the DNA is TGTGCCAGCAGCTTAGATAGCAGGGGAGTCGGCTACACCTTC. Amino acids: CASSLDSRGVGYTF.

The chain recombines TRBV13 with TRBJ2-2, with 15 bases aligning to TRBD2. Trimming removed 4 bases from V and 4 bases from J; junction bases left unmatched: 1. This CDR3 comprises 16 residues. Germline V CDR1 and CDR2: PRHDT, FYEKMQ (reference sequence). The CDR3 DNA follows: TGTGCCAGCAGCTGGACTAGCGGGAGGGGCACCGGGGAGCTGTTTTTT. This sequence encodes CASSWTSGRGTGELFF. Drawing the rest from reference TRBV13 and TRBJ2-2, the complete variable domain is AAGVIQSPRHLIKEKRETATLKCYPIPRHDTVYWYQQGPGQDPQFLISFYEKMQSDKGSIPDRFSAQQFSDYHSELNMSSLELGDSALYFCASSWTSGRGTGELFFGEGSRLTVL.

This chain's CDR3 is CASSQDWGQSSPLHF. In DNA form, the CDR3 reads TGCGCCAGCAGCCAAGATTGGGGCCAGAGTTCACCCCTCCACTTT. The chain recombines TRBV4-1 with TRBJ1-6; possible D gene TRBD1, 5 bases. The CDR3 has 15 amino acids. Germline CDR1 MGHRA, CDR2 YSYEKL. Trimming stripped 0 bases from V and 9 bases from J, with 12 bases between.

This chain joins TRBV11-3 and TRBJ1-2; 7 bases fit TRBD1. The ends lost 5 bases at V and 2 bases at J; junction bases unmatched: 2. The CDR3 extends over 13 amino acids. The germline CDR1 and CDR2 sequences are SGHNT and YENEEA. CDR3: CASSQTGNYGYTF. The DNA for the CDR3 is TGTGCCAGCAGCCAGACAGGGAACTATGGCTACACCTTC.

V usage is TRBV6-1 and J usage is TRBJ1-2; 8 bases match TRBD1. V dropped 3 bases and J dropped 4; count of bases not matched to a gene: 7. The CDR3 loop spans 15 amino acids. Germline V gene lookup returns CDR1 MNHNS and CDR2 SASEGT. This CDR3 is CASSDLGTGLYGYTF. The DNA of the CDR3 is TGTGCCAGCAGTGACCTCGGGACAGGACTCTATGGCTACACCTTC.